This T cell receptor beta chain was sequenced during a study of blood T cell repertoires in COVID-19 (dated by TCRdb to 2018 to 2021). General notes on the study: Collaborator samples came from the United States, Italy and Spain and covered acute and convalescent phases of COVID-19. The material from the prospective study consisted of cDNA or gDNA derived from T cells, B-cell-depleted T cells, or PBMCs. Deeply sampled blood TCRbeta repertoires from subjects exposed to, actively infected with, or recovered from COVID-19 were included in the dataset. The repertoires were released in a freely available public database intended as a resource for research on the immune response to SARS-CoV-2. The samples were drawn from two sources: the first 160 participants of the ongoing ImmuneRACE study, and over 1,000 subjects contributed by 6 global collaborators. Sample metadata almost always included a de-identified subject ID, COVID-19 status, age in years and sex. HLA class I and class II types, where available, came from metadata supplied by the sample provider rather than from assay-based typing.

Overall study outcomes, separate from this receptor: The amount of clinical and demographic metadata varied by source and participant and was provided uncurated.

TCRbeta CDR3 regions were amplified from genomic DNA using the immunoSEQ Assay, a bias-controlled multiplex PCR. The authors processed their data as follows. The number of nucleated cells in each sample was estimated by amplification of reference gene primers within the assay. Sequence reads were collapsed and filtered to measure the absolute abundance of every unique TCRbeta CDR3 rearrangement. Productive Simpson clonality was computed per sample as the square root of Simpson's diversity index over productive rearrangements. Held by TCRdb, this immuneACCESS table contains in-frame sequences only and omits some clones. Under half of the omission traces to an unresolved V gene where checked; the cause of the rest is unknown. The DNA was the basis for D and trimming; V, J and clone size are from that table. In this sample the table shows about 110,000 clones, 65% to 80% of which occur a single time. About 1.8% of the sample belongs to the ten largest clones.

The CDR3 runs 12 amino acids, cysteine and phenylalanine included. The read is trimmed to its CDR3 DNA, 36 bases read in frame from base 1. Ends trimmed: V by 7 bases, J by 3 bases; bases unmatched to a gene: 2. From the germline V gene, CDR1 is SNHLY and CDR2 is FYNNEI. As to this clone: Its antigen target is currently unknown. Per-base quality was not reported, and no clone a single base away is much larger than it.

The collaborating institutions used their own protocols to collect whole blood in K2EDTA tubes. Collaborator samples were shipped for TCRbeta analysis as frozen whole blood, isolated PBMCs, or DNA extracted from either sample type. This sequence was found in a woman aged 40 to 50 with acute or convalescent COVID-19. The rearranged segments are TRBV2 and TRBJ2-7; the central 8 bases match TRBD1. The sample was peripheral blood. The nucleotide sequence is TGTGCCAGCAAGGACAGGGTCTACGAGCAGTACTTC. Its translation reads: CASKDRVYEQYF.